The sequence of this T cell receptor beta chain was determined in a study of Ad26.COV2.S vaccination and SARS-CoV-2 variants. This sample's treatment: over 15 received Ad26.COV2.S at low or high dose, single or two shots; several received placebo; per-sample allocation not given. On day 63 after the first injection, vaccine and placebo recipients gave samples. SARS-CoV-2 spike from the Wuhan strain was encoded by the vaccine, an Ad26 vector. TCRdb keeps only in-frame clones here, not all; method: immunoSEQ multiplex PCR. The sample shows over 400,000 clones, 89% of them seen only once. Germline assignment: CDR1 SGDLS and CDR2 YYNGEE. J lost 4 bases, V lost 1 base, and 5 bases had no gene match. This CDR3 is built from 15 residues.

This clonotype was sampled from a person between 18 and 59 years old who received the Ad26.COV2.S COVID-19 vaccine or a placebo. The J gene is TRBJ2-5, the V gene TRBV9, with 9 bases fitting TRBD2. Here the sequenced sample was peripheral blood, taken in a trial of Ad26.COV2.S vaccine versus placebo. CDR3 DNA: TGTGCCAGCAGCGTATTTGCGGGAGGGGGAGAGACCCAGTACTTC. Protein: CASSVFAGGGETQYF.